This T cell receptor (beta chain) was sequenced during a study of STAT3 mutations in large granular lymphocyte leukemia. Here immunoSEQ multiplex PCR was the method, and the copy in TCRdb shows in-frame clones only, minus some. The repertoire consists of over 30,000 clones, with approximately 90% occurring once and the leading ten covering over 0.35%. As concerns this clone: The antigen remains unidentified.

CDR3 length: 14 amino acids. The germline CDR1 and CDR2 sequences are ENHRY and SYGVKD. Trimming took 9 bases from V and 3 from J, leaving 17 bases between them. Study-wide points: Differing intervals and regimens complicate linking therapy response to clone burden. In T-cell large granular lymphocyte leukemia, about half of patients showed multiple immunodominant subclonotypes. Some patients had persisting codominant clonotypes that could mask small clones.

This TCR came from a human donor with T large granular lymphocyte leukemia. Some clones in this sample may be carry-over from other donors' samples. This rearrangement joins TRBV10-3 to TRBJ2-5, with a possible D match to TRBD1 (6 bases). The sequencing input was PBMCs. The CDR3 loop is CAIGDTTHKETQYF. The CDR3 bases are TGTGCCATAGGGGACACTACCCATAAAGAGACCCAGTACTTC.